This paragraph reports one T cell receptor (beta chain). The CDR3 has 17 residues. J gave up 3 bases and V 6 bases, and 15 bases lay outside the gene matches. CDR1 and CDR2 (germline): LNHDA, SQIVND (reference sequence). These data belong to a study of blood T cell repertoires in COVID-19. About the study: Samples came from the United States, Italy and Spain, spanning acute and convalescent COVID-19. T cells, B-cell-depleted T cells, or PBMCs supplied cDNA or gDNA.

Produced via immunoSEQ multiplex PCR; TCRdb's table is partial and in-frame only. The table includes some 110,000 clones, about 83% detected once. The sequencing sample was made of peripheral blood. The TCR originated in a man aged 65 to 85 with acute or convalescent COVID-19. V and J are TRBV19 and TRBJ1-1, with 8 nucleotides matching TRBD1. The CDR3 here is CASSKNRGGIVHTEAFF. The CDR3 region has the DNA TGTGCCAGTAGCAAGAACAGGGGGGGGATTGTGCACACTGAAGCTTTCTTT.